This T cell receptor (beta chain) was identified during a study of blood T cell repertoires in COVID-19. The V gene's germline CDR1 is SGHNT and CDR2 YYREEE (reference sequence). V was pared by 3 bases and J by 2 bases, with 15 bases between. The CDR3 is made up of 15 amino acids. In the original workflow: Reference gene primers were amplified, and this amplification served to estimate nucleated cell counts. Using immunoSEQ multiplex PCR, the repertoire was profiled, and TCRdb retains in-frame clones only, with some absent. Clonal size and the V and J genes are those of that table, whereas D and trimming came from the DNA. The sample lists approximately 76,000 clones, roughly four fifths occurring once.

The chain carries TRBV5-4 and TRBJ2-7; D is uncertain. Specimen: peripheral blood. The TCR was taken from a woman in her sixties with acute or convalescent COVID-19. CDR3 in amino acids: CASSSSILVAYEQYF. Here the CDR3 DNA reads TGTGCCAGCAGCTCATCAATCCTCGTAGCCTACGAGCAGTACTTC.